The following is a T cell receptor (beta chain) sequence with its context. Germline values: CDR1 MGHRA, CDR2 YSYEKL. Trimming removed 3 bases at V and 1 base at J, with 16 bases between. The CDR3 has 17 residues. This sample is drawn from a study of blood T cell repertoires in COVID-19. Authors' methods: Amplification of reference gene primers provided the estimated nucleated cell counts. The repertoire was sequenced with immunoSEQ multiplex PCR; TCRdb's copy has only in-frame clones and lacks some. V and J calls and clone size come straight from that table; D and trimming were deduced from the DNA. Of around 310,000 clones in the sample, approximately 87% were seen once.

This receptor was identified in a woman aged 45-59 years with active or convalescent COVID-19. The V gene is TRBV4-1, the J gene TRBJ1-3, with D tentatively TRBD1 (6 bases). Specimen: peripheral blood. The CDR3 protein is CASSQGTTGYSGNTIYF. In DNA form, the CDR3 reads TGCGCCAGCAGCCAGGGGACCACAGGGTATTCTGGAAACACCATATATTTT.